The 9 T cell receptor beta chains listed next were all sequenced from one sample in a study of blood T cells in healthy people across ages. Next came a second PCR, run for 7 to 11 cycles, which used a sample-barcoded 5' primer along with a J-beta primer mix. One entry per CDR3 protein results from TCRdb running MiXCR on the 5' RACE reads. There are about 1.6 million distinct CDR3 sequences in the sample; 30% to 35% occur only once, and about 11% lies in the top ten. The specimen sequenced was blood. These receptors all come from a woman aged 30 to 39 in good health.

The rearrangement uses TRBV5-1 and TRBJ2-3; the D gene could be TRBD1 or TRBD2 (6 bases each). Per germline, CDR1 SGHRS and CDR2 YFSETQ. Deletions cut 7 bases from V and 2 bases from J, with 11 bases between. This CDR3 comprises 13 residues. The CDR3 nucleotides read TGCGCCAGCGCTGGGGGGCCCACAGATACGCAGTATTTT. Protein sequence: CASAGGPTDTQYF.

The chain combines TRBV30 with TRBJ2-7; D gene ambiguous. The V end was cut by 1 base, the J end by 3 bases, with 4 bases between. Germline V CDR1 and CDR2: GTSNPN, SVGIG (reference sequence). The length of the CDR3 is 11 residues. The DNA for the CDR3 is TGTGCCTGGAGTGAGAACTACGAGCAGTACTTC. Protein sequence: CAWSENYEQYF.

The genes are TRBV28 and TRBJ2-5, with 14 bases lining up with TRBD2. The CDR3 sequence is 20 residues long. The germline V gene has CDR1 MDHEN and CDR2 SYDVKM. V was clipped by 5 bases and J by 1 base; unmatched bases: 15. CDR3 protein: CASSLPPTSGGAPFQETQYF. In nucleotides, the CDR3 is TGTGCCAGCAGTCTCCCTCCGACTAGCGGGGGGGCCCCGTTCCAAGAGACCCAGTACTTC.

This chain links TRBV18 with TRBJ2-5; TRBD1 is a possible D gene (6 bases). Trimming took 3 bases from V and 5 from J, leaving 16 bases between them. From germline, CDR1 is KGHSH and CDR2 LQKENI. CDR3 length equals 15 residues. The CDR3 region is CASSPDSFSKETQYF. CDR3 nucleotide sequence: TGTGCCAGCTCACCGGACAGCTTCTCCAAGGAGACCCAGTACTTC.

In this sample, this clonotype turned up once. The V gene is TRBV20-1, the J gene TRBJ2-3; TRBD2 matches 10 bases. The V gene's germline CDR1 is DFQATT and CDR2 SNEGSKA (reference sequence). Losses at the gene ends were 6 bases for V and 4 bases for J; bases not matched to a gene: 7. This CDR3 has 14 amino acids. In DNA form, the CDR3 reads TGCAGTGCCAGACTAGCGGGCAGTGCAGATACGCAGTATTTT. It is translated as CSARLAGSADTQYF.

The V and J genes are TRBV6-1 and TRBJ2-5, with D hard to call. The V end lost 3 bases, the J end lost 1 base, and 15 bases lay between the germline ends. Germline CDR1 and CDR2: MNHNS and SASEGT. This CDR3 contains 16 residues. The CDR3 spells CASSETSRHGQETQYF. The CDR3 DNA follows: TGTGCCAGCAGTGAGACGAGTAGACACGGCCAAGAGACCCAGTACTTC.

The chain joins TRBV5-1 to TRBJ2-3; 9 nucleotides line up with TRBD1. The J segment lost 3 bases and the V segment lost 4 bases, leaving 9 bases of the junction unmatched. Germline CDR1 is SGHRS and CDR2 is YFSETQ. The CDR3 totals 16 residues. DNA of the CDR3: TGCGCCAGCAGCGTCGGGACAGGGATGAAAACAGATACGCAGTATTTT. This codes for CASSVGTGMKTDTQYF.

This clonotype has more than one count but fewer than ten. The chain employs TRBV20-1 and TRBJ2-1, with 9 bases fitting TRBD1. The V segment lost 0 bases and the J segment 10 bases; nucleotides outside the gene matches: 10. Germline V gene sequence: CDR1 DFQATT, CDR2 SNEGSKA (reference sequence). CDR3 length: 15 residues. Here the CDR3 reads CSARDWGQGLLEQFF. CDR3 nucleotides: TGCAGTGCTAGAGATTGGGGACAGGGTCTATTGGAGCAGTTCTTC.

The chain joins TRBV20-1 to TRBJ1-1, with D unresolved. Looked up from germline, CDR1 is DFQATT and CDR2 is SNEGSKA (reference sequence). The V gene lost 3 bases and the J gene lost 2 bases, with 10 bases spanning the gap. This CDR3 region has 13 residues. DNA for the CDR3: TGCAGTGCTAGTAGACTGCGAAACACTGAAGCTTTCTTT. Residues: CSASRLRNTEAFF.